Each of the 32 T cell receptor beta chains below was sequenced from the same sample in a study of cytomegalovirus exposure and HLA in healthy donors. The PCR had 60 Vbeta and 13 Jbeta primers. Sequencing used immunoSEQ multiplex PCR; TCRdb keeps in-frame clones, though not all of them. This table has fewer than 110,000 clones, about 85% appearing once. Sequencing was performed on PBMCs. The receptors were sampled from a man aged 25 to 40 in good health and CMV-seronegative.

This clone was seen only once. The chain employs TRBV9 and TRBJ2-1; 11 bases fit TRBD2. The length of the CDR3 is 17 residues. V shed 4 bases, J shed 6 bases, and the junction held 12 bases outside the gene matches. Looked up from germline, CDR1 is SGDLS and CDR2 is YYNGEE. The DNA of the CDR3 is TGTGCCAGCAGCCCCCGCGGTACTAGCGGGGGTACCAATGAGCAGTTCTTC. Its translation: CASSPRGTSGGTNEQFF.

In DNA, the CDR3 is TGTGCCAGCAGTCGGACAGGGGCCGAGCAGTACTTC. It is translated as CASSRTGAEQYF. V usage is TRBV27 and J usage is TRBJ2-7, with 9 bases lining up with TRBD1. CDR1 MNHEY and CDR2 SMNVEV come from the germline V gene (reference sequence). The V gene end was trimmed by 5 bases and the J gene end by 6 bases; junction bases not matched to a gene: 2. The CDR3 is 12 residues long.

To note about this clone: Other DNA sequences from this sample encode an identical CDR3 as well. This chain's CDR3 is CAWSVGLNTGELFF. In nucleotides, the CDR3 is TGTGCCTGGAGTGTTGGGCTGAACACCGGGGAGCTGTTTTTT. V usage is TRBV30 and J usage is TRBJ2-2; unclear D gene. V was trimmed by 0 bases and J by 1 base, leaving 6 bases between them. Germline-derived CDR1 and CDR2 are GTSNPN and SVGIG (reference sequence). This CDR3 is built from 14 residues.

The CDR3 loop is CASSLDWAGGWSGYTF. The CDR3 nucleotides read TGTGCCAGCAGCTTAGATTGGGCAGGGGGCTGGAGTGGCTACACCTTC. The J gene is TRBJ1-2, the V gene TRBV11-2, with TRBD1 matching 8 bases. Germline V gives CDR1 SGHAT, CDR2 FQNNGV. V lost 0 bases to trimming and J lost 7 bases; unmatched junction nucleotides: 10. The CDR3 spans 16 residues.

The chain employs TRBV20-1 and TRBJ2-5; D remains ambiguous. V shed 4 bases and J shed 0 bases, with 3 bases lying between them. Germline V lookup: CDR1 DFQATT, CDR2 SNEGSKA (reference sequence). The CDR3 runs to 11 residues. CDR3 sequence (DNA): TGCAGTGCTACTCACCAAGAGACCCAGTACTTC. Its protein is CSATHQETQYF.

V usage is TRBV7-6 and J usage is TRBJ2-2; no definite D call. The CDR3 spans 16 residues. The ends were cut back, 4 bases at V and 0 bases at J, with 12 bases in the middle. Germline CDR1 and CDR2: SGHVS and FNYEAQ. CDR3 region: CASSSLQAANTGELFF. DNA of the CDR3: TGTGCCAGCAGCTCGCTCCAGGCCGCGAACACCGGGGAGCTGTTTTTT. Looking up the rest from reference TRBV7-6 and TRBJ2-2 gives the full variable domain: GAGVSQSPRYKVTKRGQDVALRCDPISGHVSLYWYRQALGQGPEFLTYFNYEAQQDKSGLPNDRFSAERPEGSISTLTIQRTEQRDSAMYRCASSSLQAANTGELFFGEGSRLTVL.

This chain joins TRBV9 and TRBJ2-5, with 8 nucleotides matching TRBD1. Germline CDR1 SGDLS, CDR2 YYNGEE. J lost 2 bases, V lost 4 bases, and 10 bases had no gene match. The CDR3 is 16 amino acids. CDR3 DNA: TGTGCCAGCAGCTTTGCCGGGACAGGAGTTCAAGAGACCCAGTACTTC. Translating gives CASSFAGTGVQETQYF.

The chain recombines TRBV7-9 with TRBJ2-7; D possibly corresponds to TRBD1 (5 bases). Germline V gives CDR1 SEHNR, CDR2 FQNEAQ (reference sequence). V dropped 4 bases and J dropped 0 bases, with 16 bases sitting between them. This CDR3 region has 16 residues. The CDR3 nucleotides read TGTGCCAGCAGCTCAGTAGGGGTACTAAACTCCTACGAGCAGTACTTC. This encodes CASSSVGVLNSYEQYF.

The rearrangement joins TRBV30 to TRBJ1-3, with unresolved D. V was trimmed by 1 base and J by 0 bases, leaving 10 bases between them. Germline CDR1 GTSNPN, CDR2 SVGIG (reference sequence). CDR3 size: 15 residues. For the CDR3, the DNA is TGTGCCTGGAGTGGAGACCGGGACTCTGGAAACACCATATATTTT. This sequence encodes CAWSGDRDSGNTIYF.

The chain recombines TRBV28 with TRBJ1-2, with no clear D. This CDR3 is built from 14 residues. Germline values: CDR1 MDHEN, CDR2 SYDVKM. V lost 3 bases, J lost 7 bases, and 15 bases lay in between. DNA for the CDR3: TGTGCCAGCAGTTTCGAGGGCGGGCACGGTGGCTACACCTTC. It specifies CASSFEGGHGGYTF.

The V and J genes are TRBV5-1 and TRBJ2-2, with 12 bases aligning to TRBD2. Unmatched junction bases numbered 2, after V lost 1 base and J lost 4 bases. CDR3 size: 16 residues. CDR1 is SGHRS, CDR2 YFSETQ, per germline. The CDR3 bases are TGCGCCAGCAGCTTGACTAGCGGGGGGCGCACCGGGGAGCTGTTTTTT. Its protein is CASSLTSGGRTGELFF. Full variable domain (rest looked up from reference TRBV5-1 and TRBJ2-2): KAGVTQTPRYLIKTRGQQVTLSCSPISGHRSVSWYQQTPGQGLQFLFEYFSETQRNKGNFPGRFSGRQFSNSRSEMNVSTLELGDSALYLCASSLTSGGRTGELFFGEGSRLTVL.

This clone appeared once. The CDR3 does not close with the conserved phenylalanine or tryptophan, likely indicating a read error. The chain links TRBV29-1 to TRBJ2-7, with D tentatively TRBD2 (6 bases). CDR3 length: 11 amino acids. The germline V and J ends were trimmed by 7 bases and 4 bases, with 11 bases remaining between them. The V gene's germline CDR1 is SQVTM and CDR2 ANQGSEA. The chain's CDR3 is CSATGEYEQYL. The CDR3 bases are TGCAGCGCTACGGGGGAATACGAGCAGTACCTC.

The chain has TRBV27 and TRBJ2-6; 9 bases fit TRBD2. Germline lookup yields CDR1 MNHEY and CDR2 SMNVEV (reference sequence). V gave up 5 bases and J gave up 0 bases; unmatched junction bases: 5. The CDR3 covers 17 residues. The CDR3 DNA is TGTGCCAGCAGTAAGACTAGCGGAATCTCTGGGGCCAACGTCCTGACTTTC. It yields the protein CASSKTSGISGANVLTF.

This rearrangement joins TRBV5-6 to TRBJ2-3; D is possibly TRBD1 (5 bases). The V gene's germline CDR1 is SGHDT and CDR2 YYEEEE. The CDR3 has 16 residues. Deletions cut 4 bases from V and 0 bases from J, with 15 bases between. CDR3 region: CASSQNFGASTDTQYF. In nucleotides, the CDR3 is TGTGCCAGCAGCCAAAATTTTGGGGCTAGCACAGATACGCAGTATTTT.

The rearrangement links TRBV18 to TRBJ1-1; no firm D call. The germline V and J ends were trimmed by 2 bases and 4 bases, with 11 bases remaining between them. Germline loops: CDR1 KGHSH, CDR2 LQKENI. The CDR3 spans 14 residues. This CDR3 is CASSPDSSGTEAFF. In nucleotides, the CDR3 is TGTGCCAGCTCACCAGATAGCTCGGGCACTGAAGCTTTCTTT.

The chain couples TRBV10-3 to TRBJ1-1, with TRBD1 matching 9 bases. The length of the CDR3 is 18 residues. V shed 4 bases and J 1 base; nucleotides not matched to a gene: 13. CDR1 is ENHRY, CDR2 SYGVKD, per germline. The CDR3 protein is CAISAPGQGLRSNTEAFF. The DNA of the CDR3 is TGTGCCATCAGTGCACCGGGACAGGGTTTAAGATCGAACACTGAAGCTTTCTTT.

The chain recombines TRBV4-1 with TRBJ2-7; 9 bases are a match to TRBD2. Losses at the gene ends were 2 bases for V and 2 bases for J; bases not matched to a gene: 7. Germline V CDR1 and CDR2: MGHRA, YSYEKL. The CDR3 sequence is 16 residues long. The CDR3 coding sequence is TGCGCCAGCAGCCAATCCGGGACTAGCATAGCCTACGAGCAGTACTTC. Its protein product is CASSQSGTSIAYEQYF.

The gene calls are TRBV7-3 and TRBJ1-5; 12 nucleotides match TRBD1. Trimming at V came to 5 bases and at J to 8 bases, leaving 4 bases not matched to a gene. CDR3 length equals 14 residues. Germline V lookup: CDR1 SGHTA, CDR2 FQGTGA. The CDR3 here is CASSRDRGREPQHF. DNA for the CDR3: TGTGCCAGCAGCCGGGACAGGGGGCGAGAGCCCCAGCATTTT.

This clone is a singleton in its sample. The rearrangement uses TRBV27 and TRBJ2-2; D is perhaps TRBD1 (5 bases). This CDR3 comprises 17 residues. CDR1 MNHEY and CDR2 SMNVEV come from the germline V gene (reference sequence). V was pared by 0 bases and J by 4 bases, with 15 bases between. The chain's CDR3 is CASSLSLPGPATGELFF. CDR3 nucleotide sequence: TGTGCCAGCAGTTTATCGTTGCCAGGGCCGGCCACCGGGGAGCTGTTTTTT.

The V call is TRBV28, the J call TRBJ2-1; possible D gene TRBD1, 6 bases. V was trimmed by 4 bases and J by 10 bases, leaving 11 bases between them. This CDR3 comprises 12 residues. Germline lookup yields CDR1 MDHEN and CDR2 SYDVKM. The CDR3, as DNA: TGTGCCAGCAGTTCCCAGGGGATGGAGCAGTTCTTC. As protein: CASSSQGMEQFF.

The genes are TRBV6-5 and TRBJ2-3, with D hard to call. With 3 bases removed from V and 6 bases from J, the gap between germline ends came to 13 bases. CDR3 length: 14 residues. The germline CDR1 and CDR2 sequences are MNHEY and SVGAGI. CDR3 in DNA: TGTGCCAGCAGTTATTCTACCCGCAGGGATACGCAGTATTTT. Residues: CASSYSTRRDTQYF.

The V call is TRBV11-3, the J call TRBJ2-1; tentatively, D is TRBD2 (5 bases). Germline-derived CDR1 and CDR2 are SGHNT and YENEEA. There are 12 residues in the CDR3. Trimming took off 5 bases at V and 8 bases at J, with 10 bases between the two ends. CDR3: CASSRSGDEQFF. CDR3 coding DNA: TGTGCCAGCAGCCGATCCGGGGATGAGCAGTTCTTC.

CDR3 nucleotide sequence: TGTGCCAGCAGCTTATATGGGACTGATAGCAATCAGCCCCAGCATTTT. Its protein is CASSLYGTDSNQPQHF. The V gene is TRBV7-8, the J gene TRBJ1-5; D perhaps matches TRBD1 (5 bases). With 2 bases removed from V and 0 bases from J, the gap between germline ends came to 11 bases. Germline CDR1 reads SGHVS; CDR2 reads FQNEAQ. The CDR3 spans 16 residues.

The chain is built from TRBV18 and TRBJ2-7; D is possibly TRBD1 (6 bases). The germline V gene has CDR1 KGHSH and CDR2 LQKENI. The V gene lost 3 bases and the J gene lost 0 bases, with 12 bases spanning the gap. This CDR3 region has 15 residues. The CDR3 loop reads CASSPAGTLSYEQYF. For the CDR3, the DNA is TGTGCCAGCTCACCCGCCGGGACACTCTCCTACGAGCAGTACTTC.

This clone has more than one count but fewer than ten. V gene TRBV5-6 combines with J gene TRBJ2-1, with D maybe TRBD1 (6 bases). This CDR3 spans 14 amino acids. Trimming took 4 bases from V and 0 from J, leaving 8 bases between them. Germline V gene lookup returns CDR1 SGHDT and CDR2 YYEEEE. CDR3 nucleotides: TGTGCCAGCAGCAGGGACATCTCCTACAATGAGCAGTTCTTC. This translates into CASSRDISYNEQFF.

The rearrangement uses TRBV9 and TRBJ2-2; no definite D call. Per the germline V gene, CDR1 is SGDLS and CDR2 is YYNGEE. Trimming took off 3 bases at V and 5 bases at J, with 8 bases between the two ends. CDR3 size: 13 residues. The CDR3 bases are TGTGCCAGCAGCGACCGCGGAACCGGGGAGCTGTTTTTT. This encodes CASSDRGTGELFF.

The rearrangement links TRBV9 to TRBJ1-3; no clear D gene. Germline-derived CDR1 and CDR2 are SGDLS and YYNGEE. The CDR3 extends over 13 amino acids. V lost 3 bases to trimming and J lost 4 bases, with 8 bases between them. The CDR3 here is CASSGIQGNTIYF. The CDR3 bases are TGTGCCAGCAGCGGTATTCAGGGAAACACCATATATTTT. The entire variable domain, with the rest obtained from reference TRBV9 and TRBJ1-3, is as follows: DSGVTQTPKHLITATGQRVTLRCSPRSGDLSVYWYQQSLDQGLQFLIQYYNGEERAKGNILERFSAQQFPDLHSELNLSSLELGDSALYFCASSGIQGNTIYFGEGSWLTVV.

The chain has TRBV13 and TRBJ2-1; D is possibly TRBD1 (5 bases). Germline V gene lookup returns CDR1 PRHDT and CDR2 FYEKMQ (reference sequence). V lost 8 bases and J lost 0, with 17 bases in between. This CDR3 region has 16 residues. The CDR3 DNA is TGTGCCAGCGTCAAAGCAGGGCAAAGCTCCTACAATGAGCAGTTCTTC. Its protein is CASVKAGQSSYNEQFF.

The V gene is TRBV9, the J gene TRBJ2-7; 9 nucleotides match TRBD1. The length of the CDR3 is 16 residues. Germline CDR1 reads SGDLS; CDR2 reads YYNGEE. Unmatched junction bases numbered 12, after V lost 3 bases and J lost 5 bases. CDR3 DNA: TGTGCCAGCAGCGGGACCCCGGGACAGGGTTACAACGAGCAGTACTTC. Amino acids: CASSGTPGQGYNEQYF.

V and J are TRBV2 and TRBJ2-1; 9 positions match TRBD1. Germline-derived CDR1 and CDR2 are SNHLY and FYNNEI. Trimming cost V 6 bases and J 7 bases; bases outside gene matches: 4. This CDR3 has 13 residues. CDR3 in amino acids: CASRPTGGNEQFF. The CDR3 bases are TGTGCCAGCAGGCCGACAGGGGGAAATGAGCAGTTCTTC.

This chain uses TRBV28 with TRBJ1-4, with D possibly being TRBD1 (5 bases). The CDR3 has 14 amino acids. Germline CDR1 is MDHEN and CDR2 is SYDVKM. Trimming cost V 6 bases and J 7 bases, with 15 bases left between them. CDR3 coding DNA: TGTGCCAGCAGGTTAGGGGCAGGGATTGAAAAACTGTTTTTT. It codes for CASRLGAGIEKLFF.

The V call is TRBV30, the J call TRBJ1-2, with 8 bases that match TRBD1. This CDR3 has 14 amino acids. Germline V lookup: CDR1 GTSNPN, CDR2 SVGIG (reference sequence). J was trimmed by 6 bases and V by 0 bases; bases with no gene match: 6. This CDR3 is CAWSVLRQGNGYTF. The CDR3, as DNA: TGTGCCTGGAGTGTTCTAAGACAGGGGAATGGCTACACCTTC. Combining the CDR3 with reference TRBV30 and TRBJ1-2 gives the whole variable domain SQTIHQWPATLVQPVGSPLSLECTVEGTSNPNLYWYRQAAGRGLQLLFYSVGIGQISSEVPQNLSASRPQDRQFILSSKKLLLSDSGFYLCAWSVLRQGNGYTFGSGTRLTVV.